This T cell receptor (beta chain) was sequenced during a study of cytomegalovirus exposure and HLA in healthy donors. The PCR had 60 Vbeta and 13 Jbeta primers. Profiled with immunoSEQ multiplex PCR; TCRdb holds only in-frame clones, not every one. Here the sample spans about 200,000 clones, 75% to 90% being singletons. The TCR sequence derives from a woman in her thirties in good health and CMV-seronegative. Sequencing used PBMCs.

CDR3 coding DNA: TGCAGCGTCGAGGGAAGATACGAGCAGTACTTC. Translation gives CSVEGRYEQYF. The chain carries TRBV29-1 and TRBJ2-5, with TRBD2 as a possible D gene (5 bases). The J call is uncertain, as TRBJ2-7 better fits the DNA end. There are 11 residues in the CDR3. Germline V gives CDR1 SQVTM, CDR2 ANQGSEA.